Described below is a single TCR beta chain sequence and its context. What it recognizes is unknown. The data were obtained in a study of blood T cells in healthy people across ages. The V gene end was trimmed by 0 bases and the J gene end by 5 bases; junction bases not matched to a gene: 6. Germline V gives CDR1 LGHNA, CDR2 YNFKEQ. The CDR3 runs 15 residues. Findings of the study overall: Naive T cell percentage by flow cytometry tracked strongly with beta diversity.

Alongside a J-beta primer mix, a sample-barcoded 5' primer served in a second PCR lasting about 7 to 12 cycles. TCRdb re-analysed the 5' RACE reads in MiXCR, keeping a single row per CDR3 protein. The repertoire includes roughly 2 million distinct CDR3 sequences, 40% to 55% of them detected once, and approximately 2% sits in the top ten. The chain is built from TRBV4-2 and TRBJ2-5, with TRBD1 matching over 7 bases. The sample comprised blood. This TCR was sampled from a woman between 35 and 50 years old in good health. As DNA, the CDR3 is TGTGCCAGCAGCCAAGAAGGGGGCGCAGAGGAGACCCAGTACTTC. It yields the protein CASSQEGGAEETQYF.